This T cell receptor beta chain was documented in a study of CXCR3-negative and CXCR3-positive naive CD8 T cells. At the level of the study: The study obtained roughly 140 million TRB reads, about 1.5 +/- 0.3 million per library.

With regard to this clonotype: What it recognizes is unknown.

The libraries of TRB cDNA were prepared using 5' RACE with UMI labels. TCRdb re-called the 5' RACE reads and shows each CDR3 protein once, DNA omitted. The listing contains around 88,000 distinct CDR3 sequences. Study-level findings and limits: Memory CD8+ cells showed much lower diversity, while both naive subsets were comparably high. In CXCR3-positive naive cells, the TRB CDR3s were more hydrophobic than in CXCR3-negative naive cells.

Germline V gene sequence: CDR1 SQVTM, CDR2 ANQGSEA. The CDR3 is 11 amino acids. CD45RO-CCR7+CD27+CD95- characterized naive CD8+ T cells. The sample was naive CXCR3+ CD8+ T cells from blood. Regarding subset: CD45RO-CCR7+CD27+CD95- naive CD8+ T cells expressing CXCR3 (TNR3+). The clonotype originates from a human donor in good health. Some clones in this sample may be carry-over from other donors' samples. This chain uses TRBV29-1 with TRBJ2-1; TCRdb designates TRBD1, a call that cannot be tested without DNA. CDR3 residues: CSGDRGNEQFF.